This TCR beta chain was sequenced in a study of T cell clusters in autoimmune cytopenias. Broader study findings: Primary autoimmune cytopenia patients seemingly lacked the physiological T cell clusters found in healthy donors. The cluster-lack signature was not seen for secondary cytopenia versus chronic lymphocytic leukemia. Compared with active autoimmune hepatitis patients, healthy donors showed roughly 3-fold more exclusive TRB clusters.

Roughly 40,000 genome equivalents of blood DNA were amplified for TRB. TRB rearrangements were amplified by touch-down multiplex PCR with mixed TRB-A/B primers. TCRdb re-called the multiplex PCR reads and gives one entry per CDR3 protein, without DNA. This sample's clone table lists 9,500 to 11,000 distinct CDR3 sequences. Remarks on this clonotype: Its antigen is undetermined.

Germline CDR1 SGHKS, CDR2 YYEKEE (reference sequence). The CDR3 runs 11 residues. The same data also went into a second study, on T cell repertoires in aging, cancer and after chemotherapy.

The sequenced material came from peripheral blood. The rearrangement joins TRBV5-5 to TRBJ2-1. The TCR sequence derives from a human donor in good health. The CDR3 loop reads CASSLSAVQFF.